The 25 T cell receptor beta chains below were found in one sample sequenced in a study of blood T cell repertoires in COVID-19. Profiled with immunoSEQ multiplex PCR; TCRdb holds only in-frame clones, not every one. The data contain roughly 63,000 clones, 78% of them singletons. Sequencing was done on a sample of peripheral blood. Every receptor here comes from a man at least 80 years old with acute or convalescent COVID-19.

Details on this clone: The junction and the germline gene differ at one end; a read error may be behind it. The chain is built from TRBV12-3 or TRBV12-4 and TRBJ2-1; 11 bases line up with TRBD1. The CDR3 is 12 residues long. CDR3 DNA: TGTGCCAGCAGTTTAAGGGGACAGGGGGTGGTCTTC. This sequence encodes CASSLRGQGVVF.

This chain uses TRBV19 with TRBJ1-2, with D tentatively TRBD1 (5 bases). CDR1 is LNHDA, CDR2 SQIVND, per germline (reference sequence). V lost 5 bases, J lost 8 bases, and 15 bases lay in between. The CDR3 has 13 residues. The CDR3 sequence: CASSPTLGGGYTF. CDR3 DNA sequence: TGTGCCAGTAGTCCCACCCTGGGGGGAGGCTACACCTTC.

The CDR3 DNA reads TGTGCCAGCAGAGAACCAGCTGCGGGAGGATACGAGCAGTACTTC. Amino acids: CASREPAAGGYEQYF. This rearrangement joins TRBV2 to TRBJ2-7, with 8 bases aligning to TRBD2. Germline CDR1 reads SNHLY; CDR2 reads FYNNEI. The CDR3 is 15 residues long. Germline trimming cut 6 bases from V and 4 bases from J; bases unmatched to any gene: 11.

The chain recombines TRBV11-2 with TRBJ2-6; tentative D call: TRBD1 (6 bases). The CDR3 has 18 residues. The germline V gene has CDR1 SGHAT and CDR2 FQNNGV. Trimming cost V 1 base and J 4 bases, with 17 bases left between them. CDR3 sequence (DNA): TGTGCCAGCAGCTTAGGCCCCTTACAGGGTCTGGGGGCCAACGTCCTGACTTTC. It is translated as CASSLGPLQGLGANVLTF.

This sequence joins TRBV29-1 and TRBJ2-7; D may be TRBD1 (5 bases). Germline values: CDR1 SQVTM, CDR2 ANQGSEA. CDR3 size: 13 residues. V was clipped by 3 bases and J by 6 bases, with 15 bases between them. CDR3 in DNA: TGCAGCGTTGATAGGGGCGGTTCTGGCGAGCAGTACTTC. Residues: CSVDRGGSGEQYF.

The CDR3 sequence is CASSPDPGVEGYTF. For the CDR3, the DNA is TGCGCCAGCAGCCCGGACCCGGGGGTAGAAGGCTACACCTTC. The chain uses TRBV5-1 and TRBJ1-2; TRBD1 is a possible D gene (5 bases). This CDR3 has 14 amino acids. Looked up from germline, CDR1 is SGHRS and CDR2 is YFSETQ. The V and J ends lost 4 bases and 8 bases respectively, with 18 bases between them.

The chain employs TRBV6-6 and TRBJ1-2, with D unclear. CDR1 and CDR2 from the germline V gene are MNHNY and SVGAGI (reference sequence). The CDR3 has 13 residues. V was cut by 0 bases and J by 3 bases, with 5 bases left in between. In DNA form, the CDR3 reads TGTGCCAGCAGTTACTCGCGGGACTATGGCTACACCTTC. Translated, it gives CASSYSRDYGYTF.

The chain employs TRBV16 and TRBJ2-2; 9 bases line up with TRBD1. CDR1 KGHSY and CDR2 FQNENV come from the germline V gene. The junction had 8 bases not matched to a gene; V was cut back by 4 bases and J by 5 bases. The CDR3 length is 16 residues. The chain's CDR3 is CASSLFLTGGTGELFF. The CDR3, as DNA: TGTGCCAGCAGCCTATTCCTGACAGGGGGAACCGGGGAGCTGTTTTTT. Looking up the rest from reference TRBV16 and TRBJ2-2 gives the full variable domain: GEEVAQTPKHLVRGEGQKAKLYCAPIKGHSYVFWYQQVLKNEFKFLISFQNENVFDETGMPKERFSAKCLPNSPCSLEIQATKLEDSAVYFCASSLFLTGGTGELFFGEGSRLTVL.

The chain employs TRBV10-2 and TRBJ2-5; a possible D gene is TRBD2 (5 bases). Trimming removed 3 bases at V and 4 bases at J, with 15 bases between. This CDR3 is built from 15 residues. Germline lookup yields CDR1 WSHSY and CDR2 SAAADI. In DNA form, the CDR3 reads TGCGCCAGCAGTGAACCAGCGGCCAGTGGAGAGACCCAGTACTTC. Residues: CASSEPAASGETQYF.

V and J are TRBV11-3 and TRBJ2-1; a weak D match, TRBD1 (5 bases). Germline V gene sequence: CDR1 SGHNT, CDR2 YENEEA. The CDR3 consists of 17 residues. Between the trimmed V and J ends, which lost 3 bases and 5 bases, there was a span of 20 bases. CDR3 sequence reads: CASSLGRREKGDNEQFF. The CDR3 DNA follows: TGTGCCAGCAGCTTGGGCCGGCGCGAGAAAGGGGACAATGAGCAGTTCTTC.

This rearrangement joins TRBV5-1 to TRBJ2-1; 12 bases agree with TRBD2. The CDR3 contains 16 residues. From germline, CDR1 is SGHRS and CDR2 YFSETQ. Unmatched junction bases numbered 5, after V lost 0 bases and J lost 7 bases. CDR3 nucleotide sequence: TGCGCCAGCAGCTTGGGGTCTAGCGGGAGGGTAAATGAGCAGTTCTTC. Translated, it gives CASSLGSSGRVNEQFF.

The CDR3 is CASSQADSYEQYF. The DNA for the CDR3 is TGCGCCAGCAGCCAAGCTGACAGCTACGAGCAGTACTTC. The chain recombines TRBV4-1 with TRBJ2-7, with D possibly TRBD1 on 5 matching bases. Germline V CDR1 and CDR2: MGHRA, YSYEKL. The CDR3 is 13 amino acids. Trimming left V 1 base short and J 3 bases short, with 7 bases between.

The chain recombines TRBV5-1 with TRBJ2-1; 8 nucleotides line up with TRBD2. Per the germline V gene, CDR1 is SGHRS and CDR2 is YFSETQ. The trim removed 0 bases at V and 6 bases at J, leaving 5 bases unmatched. This CDR3 has 15 amino acids. The CDR3 nucleotides read TGCGCCAGCAGCTTGGATAGCGGGAATGGCAATGAGCAGTTCTTC. It translates to CASSLDSGNGNEQFF.

V gene TRBV3-1 (or the pseudogene TRBV3-2) combines with J gene TRBJ2-5; 9 bases align to TRBD2. V gave up 1 base and J gave up 5 bases; unmatched junction bases: 14. Per germline, CDR1 LGHDT and CDR2 YNNKEL (reference sequence). This CDR3 spans 18 amino acids. Here the CDR3 reads CASSQAYGIAGAEETQYF. In DNA, the CDR3 is TGTGCCAGCAGCCAAGCCTACGGGATAGCGGGGGCTGAGGAGACCCAGTACTTC.

The chain links TRBV5-4 to TRBJ1-1, with 8 bases matching TRBD1. This CDR3 comprises 15 residues. The V gene end was trimmed by 3 bases and the J gene end by 4 bases; junction bases not matched to a gene: 8. Germline CDR1 is SGHNT and CDR2 is YYREEE (reference sequence). The CDR3 DNA sequence: TGTGCCAGCAGCTCTCAACAGGGGGGAGGCACTGAAGCTTTCTTT. Its protein is CASSSQQGGGTEAFF.

The count of this clone is one. Other nucleotide sequences in the sample specify the same CDR3. The rearrangement joins TRBV6-6 to TRBJ2-5; tentative D call: TRBD2 (6 bases). This CDR3 contains 11 residues. Trimming shortened V by 6 bases and J by 5 bases, and 7 bases separated the two germline ends. Per the germline V gene, CDR1 is MNHNY and CDR2 is SVGAGI (reference sequence). The chain's CDR3 is CASSRGETQYF. CDR3 DNA sequence: TGTGCCAGCAGCCGGGGGGAGACCCAGTACTTC.

The chain carries TRBV6-1 and TRBJ1-4; D is uncertain. The CDR3 runs to 12 residues. V was shortened by 3 bases and J by 7 bases, with 6 bases between the two germline ends. Germline V gene data show CDR1 as MNHNS and CDR2 as SASEGT. CDR3 loop: CASSEGLEKLFF. CDR3 nucleotide sequence: TGTGCCAGCAGTGAGGGCCTTGAAAAACTGTTTTTT.

This clone has just a few counts. The chain has TRBV19 and TRBJ1-6; 9 nucleotides match TRBD1. The CDR3 totals 15 residues. CDR1 is LNHDA and CDR2 is SQIVND in the germline V gene (reference sequence). V was clipped by 3 bases and J by 13 bases; unmatched bases: 10. CDR3 protein: CASSMPQGAGIPLHF. DNA of the CDR3: TGTGCCAGTAGTATGCCACAGGGGGCCGGTATCCCCCTCCACTTT. Full variable domain (missing parts from reference TRBV19 and TRBJ1-6): DGGITQSPKYLFRKEGQNVTLSCEQNLNHDAMYWYRQDPGQGLRLIYYSQIVNDFQKGDIAEGYSVSREKKESFPLTVTSAQKNPTAFYLCASSMPQGAGIPLHFGNGTRLTVT.

This clone appeared a few times. At one end the junction does not follow the germline gene, possibly because of a read error. The gene calls are TRBV30 and TRBJ1-6; D ambiguous. Germline V CDR1 and CDR2: GTSNPN, SVGIG (reference sequence). The CDR3 sequence is 17 residues long. The CDR3 loop is CAWRREGAFSNNSPLHF. The CDR3 nucleotides are TGTGCCTGGAGGAGGGAGGGTGCATTCTCCAATAATTCACCCCTCCACTTT.

The chain has TRBV19 and TRBJ2-3, with D perhaps matching TRBD1 (5 bases). The length of the CDR3 is 14 residues. V was shortened by 6 bases and J by 4 bases, with 14 bases between the two germline ends. Germline V gene sequence: CDR1 LNHDA, CDR2 SQIVND (reference sequence). The CDR3 bases are TGTGCCAGTAGACCCACCCAGGGTGCAGATACGCAGTATTTT. Residues: CASRPTQGADTQYF. Full variable domain (remainder filled in from reference TRBV19 and TRBJ2-3): DGGITQSPKYLFRKEGQNVTLSCEQNLNHDAMYWYRQDPGQGLRLIYYSQIVNDFQKGDIAEGYSVSREKKESFPLTVTSAQKNPTAFYLCASRPTQGADTQYFGPGTRLTVL.

The chain carries TRBV5-4 and TRBJ2-1; 7 nucleotides match TRBD1. This CDR3 has 14 amino acids. V was clipped by 4 bases and J by 4 bases; unmatched bases: 5. Looked up from germline, CDR1 is SGHNT and CDR2 is YYREEE (reference sequence). CDR3 coding DNA: TGTGCCAGCAGCCAGGGGGTTAGTTACAATGAGCAGTTCTTC. It is translated as CASSQGVSYNEQFF.

The rearrangement links TRBV7-6 to TRBJ2-7, with 7 bases that match TRBD1. The CDR3 is 13 residues long. The junction had 3 bases not matched to a gene; V was cut back by 3 bases and J by 4 bases. Looked up from germline, CDR1 is SGHVS and CDR2 is FNYEAQ. This chain's CDR3 is CASSLIQGYEQYF. The CDR3 DNA sequence: TGTGCCAGCAGCTTGATACAGGGGTACGAGCAGTACTTC.

The chain has TRBV7-9 and TRBJ2-7; 7 bases agree with TRBD1. Trimming cost V 5 bases and J 5 bases; bases outside gene matches: 12. In germline, CDR1 is SEHNR, CDR2 FQNEAQ (reference sequence). The CDR3 totals 15 residues. The CDR3 region is CASSLDRARIHEQYF. As DNA, the CDR3 is TGTGCCAGCAGCCTAGACAGGGCCCGGATCCACGAGCAGTACTTC.

As to this clone: The same CDR3 can be traced to other DNA sequences in this sample. The V call is TRBV5-1, the J call TRBJ1-1, with D possibly being TRBD1 (5 bases). This CDR3 contains 14 residues. V lost 0 bases and J 1 base, leaving 7 bases between the germline ends. Per the germline V gene, CDR1 is SGHRS and CDR2 is YFSETQ. The CDR3 nucleotides read TGCGCCAGCAGCTTGGGACAGAGGAACACTGAAGCTTTCTTT. Residues: CASSLGQRNTEAFF.

V gene TRBV27 combines with J gene TRBJ2-5; a possible D gene is TRBD1 (5 bases). This CDR3 region has 17 residues. Trimming left V 4 bases short and J 3 bases short, with 21 bases between. Germline V gene sequence: CDR1 MNHEY, CDR2 SMNVEV (reference sequence). CDR3 amino acids: CASSCLTSVDTEETQYF. The CDR3 nucleotides are TGTGCCAGCAGTTGCCTCACGTCCGTGGACACGGAAGAGACCCAGTACTTC.